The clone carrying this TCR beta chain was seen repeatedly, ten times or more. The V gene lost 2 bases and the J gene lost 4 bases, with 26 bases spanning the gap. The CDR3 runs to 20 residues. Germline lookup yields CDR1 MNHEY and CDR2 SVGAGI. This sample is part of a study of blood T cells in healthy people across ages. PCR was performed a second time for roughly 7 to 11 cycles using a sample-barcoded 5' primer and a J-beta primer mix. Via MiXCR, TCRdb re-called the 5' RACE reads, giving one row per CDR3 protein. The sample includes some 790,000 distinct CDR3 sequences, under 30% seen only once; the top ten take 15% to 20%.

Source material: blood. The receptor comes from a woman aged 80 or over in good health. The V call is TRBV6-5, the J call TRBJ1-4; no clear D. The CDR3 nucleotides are TGTGCCAGCAGTTACGGGTCGTTAGGGCAACAAGGCGGCTATAATGAAAAACTGTTTTTT. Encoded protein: CASSYGSLGQQGGYNEKLFF.